Below, 24 T cell receptor beta chains from the same sample are listed, as sequenced in a study of blood T cell repertoires in COVID-19. Assay used: immunoSEQ multiplex PCR; TCRdb lists only in-frame clones, some missing. This sample has 350,000 or so clones, with around nine tenths found just once. Input material: PBMCs or T cells enriched from blood (not recorded which). The receptors were sampled from a woman aged 25 to 39 who had been exposed to COVID-19.

The rearrangement joins TRBV6-5 to TRBJ2-7; 8 bases map to TRBD1. The CDR3 has 15 amino acids. The germline CDR1 and CDR2 sequences are MNHEY and SVGAGI. V lost 6 bases to trimming and J lost 4 bases; unmatched junction nucleotides: 11. The CDR3 sequence is CASSPSWGQVYEQYF. DNA for the CDR3: TGTGCCAGCAGCCCCTCCTGGGGACAGGTTTACGAGCAGTACTTC.

The rearrangement uses TRBV5-3 and TRBJ2-1; D may be TRBD2 (5 bases). TRBV5-3 is reported as an ORF; its role is uncertain. Trimming cost V 1 base and J 15 bases, with 20 bases left between them. This CDR3 region has 14 residues. The CDR3 coding sequence is TGTGCCAGAAGCTTGTTTACGAGGTGGAGGTTGCGGTTCTTC. It specifies CARSLFTRWRLRFF.

V usage is TRBV5-5 and J usage is TRBJ2-2; the D gene is possibly TRBD2 (6 bases). V gave up 4 bases and J gave up 7 bases, with 23 bases separating them. Germline CDR1 and CDR2: SGHKS and YYEKEE (reference sequence). This CDR3 region has 17 residues. CDR3 bases: TGTGCCAGCAGCCCGGCGGGGACCAACGGGAGAGGCGGGGAGCTGTTTTTT. It translates to CASSPAGTNGRGGELFF.

The chain employs TRBV19 and TRBJ2-2; 10 bases are shared with TRBD2. The trim removed 3 bases at V and 4 bases at J, leaving 5 bases unmatched. The CDR3 is 16 amino acids. CDR1 is LNHDA and CDR2 is SQIVND in the germline V gene (reference sequence). The CDR3 DNA follows: TGTGCCAGTAGTATCCCTAGCGGGAGAGGCACCGGGGAGCTGTTTTTT. This gives the protein CASSIPSGRGTGELFF.

The rearrangement links TRBV11-2 to TRBJ2-1; 12 bases map to TRBD2. J gave up 7 bases and V 2 bases, and 3 bases lay outside the gene matches. Per germline, CDR1 SGHAT and CDR2 FQNNGV. The CDR3 contains 15 residues. The CDR3 sequence is CASSLLAGGPNEQFF. CDR3 DNA sequence: TGTGCCAGCAGCTTACTAGCGGGAGGGCCGAATGAGCAGTTCTTC.

The chain links TRBV2 to TRBJ2-7; 7 bases agree with TRBD1. The CDR3 is 17 residues long. V lost 5 bases and J lost 10; bases outside the gene matches: 23. The germline V gene encodes CDR1 SNHLY and CDR2 FYNNEI. CDR3 protein: CASSPLGTVYTKIPQYF. In DNA, the CDR3 is TGTGCCAGCAGTCCCCTCGGGACAGTCTACACGAAAATTCCTCAGTACTTC.

Only one count was recorded for this clone. This chain links TRBV28 with TRBJ1-1; D is possibly TRBD1 (5 bases). CDR3 length: 15 residues. The germline gives CDR1 MDHEN, CDR2 SYDVKM. V dropped 4 bases and J dropped 4 bases, with 16 bases sitting between them. For the CDR3, the DNA is TGTGCCAGCAGTTCACCTCGACAGTACGTCACTGAAGCTTTCTTT. It specifies CASSSPRQYVTEAFF.

This clone occurred a few times. The V and J genes are TRBV10-1 and TRBJ1-2; D possibly corresponds to TRBD1 (6 bases). The length of the CDR3 is 15 residues. Germline CDR1 WNHNN, CDR2 SYGVQD (reference sequence). V was shortened by 4 bases and J by 4 bases, with 16 bases between the two germline ends. The CDR3 DNA reads TGCGCCAGCAGTGCCAGCAGGGAGGGGGGCTATGGCTACACCTTC. Protein sequence: CASSASREGGYGYTF.

J is TRBJ2-7 and V is TRBV5-1; 9 bases map to TRBD2. The CDR3 sequence is 15 residues long. Trimming cost V 0 bases and J 3 bases; bases outside gene matches: 4. Germline CDR1 reads SGHRS; CDR2 reads YFSETQ. DNA for the CDR3: TGCGCCAGCAGCTTGGGACTAGCGGAGAACTACGAGCAGTACTTC. Amino acids: CASSLGLAENYEQYF.

The chain uses TRBV28 and TRBJ2-1; D possibly corresponds to TRBD2 (5 bases). The V end lost 5 bases, the J end lost 1 base, and 12 bases lay between the germline ends. In germline, CDR1 is MDHEN, CDR2 SYDVKM. CDR3 length equals 15 residues. CDR3 loop: CASSPPGGSYNEQFF. The CDR3 DNA follows: TGTGCCAGCAGTCCCCCTGGCGGGTCCTACAATGAGCAGTTCTTC.

This sequence joins TRBV20-1 and TRBJ2-3; no firm D call. The CDR3 is 11 amino acids. Trimming took 7 bases from V and 2 from J, leaving 7 bases between them. Germline-derived CDR1 and CDR2 are DFQATT and SNEGSKA (reference sequence). The CDR3 is CSGSYTDTQYF. CDR3 DNA sequence: TGCAGTGGGAGTTACACAGATACGCAGTATTTT.

This chain joins TRBV6-5 and TRBJ1-2, with TRBD1 matching over 10 bases. The CDR3 totals 15 residues. The V gene's germline CDR1 is MNHEY and CDR2 SVGAGI. V shed 6 bases, J shed 4 bases, and the junction held 8 bases outside the gene matches. CDR3 region: CASRRGTGDTYGYTF. In nucleotides, the CDR3 is TGTGCCAGCAGGAGGGGGACAGGGGATACCTATGGCTACACCTTC.

The chain joins TRBV28 to TRBJ1-1; a possible D gene is TRBD1 (5 bases). V was pared by 5 bases and J by 1 base, with 14 bases between. The CDR3 loop spans 15 amino acids. Germline V CDR1 and CDR2: MDHEN, SYDVKM. The DNA for the CDR3 is TGTGCCAGCAGTGCAAGTCAGGGCCGGAACACTGAAGCTTTCTTT. It encodes CASSASQGRNTEAFF.

The rearrangement joins TRBV1 to TRBJ1-4; TRBD1, as called in the table, went unchecked against the DNA. TRBV1 is assigned pseudogene status. This CDR3 is built from 14 residues. The CDR3 coding sequence is TGCACCAGCAGCCAAGATGGGGACAGGGAATCGTCGGTTTTT. Translation: CTSSQDGDRESSVF.

The rearrangement joins TRBV3-1 (or the pseudogene TRBV3-2) to TRBJ2-3, with 8 bases matching TRBD2. The CDR3 has 15 amino acids. With V trimmed by 4 bases and J by 2 bases, 5 bases remained unmatched. Per germline, CDR1 LGHDT and CDR2 YNNKEL (reference sequence). CDR3 sequence reads: CASSLQTSDTDTQYF. The CDR3 region has the DNA TGTGCCAGCAGCCTTCAGACTAGCGACACAGATACGCAGTATTTT.

The gene calls are TRBV9 and TRBJ1-3; 9 bases map to TRBD1. With V trimmed by 4 bases and J by 3 bases, 11 bases remained unmatched. The CDR3 loop spans 17 amino acids. Germline V gives CDR1 SGDLS, CDR2 YYNGEE. As DNA, the CDR3 is TGTGCCAGCAGCCCCCGAGGGACAGGGAAGGGTGGAAACACCATATATTTT. Encoded protein: CASSPRGTGKGGNTIYF.

The V call is TRBV3-1 (or the pseudogene TRBV3-2), the J call TRBJ2-5, with TRBD2 matching 7 bases. CDR3 size: 16 residues. V lost 1 base to trimming and J lost 5 bases; unmatched junction nucleotides: 10. CDR1 is LGHDT and CDR2 is YNNKEL in the germline V gene (reference sequence). CDR3 nucleotides: TGTGCCAGCAGCCAAGGGGGCGGGAGTGCGTGGGAGACCCAGTACTTC. Its protein is CASSQGGGSAWETQYF.

The chain joins TRBV5-1 to TRBJ2-2; D is perhaps TRBD1 (6 bases). CDR1 and CDR2 from the germline V gene are SGHRS and YFSETQ. The CDR3 consists of 14 residues. V shed 0 bases and J shed 3 bases, with 6 bases lying between them. DNA for the CDR3: TGCGCCAGCAGCTTGGAGGGGGACACCGGGGAGCTGTTTTTT. It is translated as CASSLEGDTGELFF.

This clone was detected a few times. The V and J genes are TRBV7-9 and TRBJ1-5, with D perhaps TRBD1 (5 bases). The V gene's germline CDR1 is SEHNR and CDR2 FQNEAQ (reference sequence). The germline V and J ends were trimmed by 6 bases and 4 bases, with 7 bases remaining between them. The CDR3 loop spans 12 amino acids. The chain's CDR3 is CASRRGNQPQHF. CDR3 nucleotide sequence: TGTGCCAGCAGAAGGGGTAATCAGCCCCAGCATTTT.

The chain employs TRBV27 and TRBJ2-2; tentative D call: TRBD1 (6 bases). This CDR3 is 16 amino acids long. CDR1 is MNHEY, CDR2 SMNVEV, per germline (reference sequence). Trimming left V 4 bases short and J 2 bases short, with 14 bases between. CDR3 loop: CASSWTEPRNTGELFF. The CDR3 DNA reads TGTGCCAGCAGTTGGACAGAACCTAGAAACACCGGGGAGCTGTTTTTT.

This clone was recorded a few times. The chain combines TRBV18 with TRBJ2-7; 7 bases line up with TRBD1. Trimming cost V 1 base and J 5 bases; bases outside gene matches: 5. CDR3 length equals 14 residues. Germline lookup yields CDR1 KGHSH and CDR2 LQKENI. The DNA for the CDR3 is TGTGCCAGCTCACCACGAGACAGGGTGGACGAGCAGTACTTC. It specifies CASSPRDRVDEQYF.

The chain is built from TRBV5-1 and TRBJ1-1, with 7 bases identical to TRBD1. Germline V CDR1 and CDR2: SGHRS, YFSETQ. The CDR3 length is 14 residues. V trimming: 3 bases; J trimming: 4 bases; junction bases outside the gene matches: 6. CDR3 sequence reads: CASSYRQGPTEAFF. The CDR3 DNA follows: TGCGCCAGCAGCTACCGACAGGGTCCCACTGAAGCTTTCTTT.

This rearrangement joins TRBV23-1 to TRBJ1-5; D is undetermined. TRBV23-1 is an ORF; its function is uncertain. The CDR3 loop spans 15 amino acids. The V gene lost 0 bases and the J gene lost 6 bases, with 12 bases spanning the gap. The CDR3 spells CASSQSRRDGQPQHF. In DNA, the CDR3 is TGCGCCAGCAGTCAATCGCGGAGGGATGGTCAGCCCCAGCATTTT.

J is TRBJ2-1 and V is TRBV19; D perhaps matches TRBD2 (6 bases). V was cut by 6 bases and J by 6 bases, with 15 bases left in between. This CDR3 is built from 14 residues. The germline V gene encodes CDR1 LNHDA and CDR2 SQIVND (reference sequence). Here the CDR3 reads CASSPGLTANEQFF. The CDR3, as DNA: TGTGCCAGTAGCCCCGGACTAACCGCCAATGAGCAGTTCTTC. Full variable domain (rest looked up from reference TRBV19 and TRBJ2-1): DGGITQSPKYLFRKEGQNVTLSCEQNLNHDAMYWYRQDPGQGLRLIYYSQIVNDFQKGDIAEGYSVSREKKESFPLTVTSAQKNPTAFYLCASSPGLTANEQFFGPGTRLTVL.